Listed below are T cell receptor beta chains from one sample, sequenced in a study of early T cells in non-severe SARS-CoV-2 infection. MiXCR was run by TCRdb on the 5' RACE reads, yielding one entry per CDR3 protein. Seen here are about 100,000 distinct CDR3 sequences, 13% observed once, and the top ten hold 2% to 2.5%. Material for sequencing was whole blood. The receptors were sampled from an adult who was a healthcare worker with PCR-confirmed SARS-CoV-2 infection or an uninfected control (not recorded which). Each CDR3 is given with its conserved first and last residue. A D gene is named only where the DNA matches it firmly. Clone size is shown for a subset of rows, as once, few, many or a class of expanded clone.

j_call d_call v_call clone_size cdr3_nt cdr3_aa
TRBJ2-1 TRBD1 TRBV28 . TGTGCCAGCAGTTCTCTGGGACAGGAGGAGTTCTTC CASSSLGQEEFF
TRBJ2-1 TRBD2 TRBV7-9 many TGTGCCAGCAGCTTACTAGCGGGAACCTACAATGAGCAGTTCTTC CASSLLAGTYNEQFF
TRBJ2-3 TRBD2 TRBV4-2 few TGTGCCAGCAGCCTCACCACGGCGGGAGGGCTCGCAGATACGCAGTATTTT CASSLTTAGGLADTQYF
TRBJ2-5 TRBD2 TRBV4-3 many TGCGCCAGCAGCCAAGAAGCGGGGTTAAGGGAGACCCAGTACTTC CASSQEAGLRETQYF
TRBJ2-7 TRBD1 TRBV28 few TGTGCCAGCAGTGCGTCCGGACAGGGGCCGTACGAGCAGTACTTC CASSASGQGPYEQYF
TRBJ2-7 . TRBV11-2 many TGTGCCAGCAGCTTAGGACAGCCACCTTACGAGCAGTACTTC CASSLGQPPYEQYF
TRBJ1-2 . TRBV15 . TGTGCCACCAGCCCCGCCGTGGGGGGGCTTAACTATGGCTACACCTTC CATSPAVGGLNYGYTF
TRBJ1-1 . TRBV2 . TGTGCCAGCAGTGAAGCTGTCCCTGAAGCTTTCTTT CASSEAVPEAFF
TRBJ2-7 . TRBV20-1 . TGCAGTGCTAGAGGGGCCGGGGGCTCCTACGAGCAGTACTTC CSARGAGGSYEQYF
TRBJ2-3 . TRBV20-1 . TGCAGTGCACGTCGTGGCTATTGGGTAGATACGCAGTATTTT CSARRGYWVDTQYF
TRBJ2-5 . TRBV28 . TGTGCCAGCTCGGGCGGAATGAAGACCCAGTACTTC CASSGGMKTQYF
TRBJ2-1 . TRBV27 many TGTGCCACTCAGGGTGACTTCTACAATGAGCAGTTCTTC CATQGDFYNEQFF
TRBJ2-7 TRBD1 TRBV6-2/TRBV6-3 . TGTGCCAGCAGTTACTGGGGGACAGGGGCTAACGAGCAGTACTTC CASSYWGTGANEQYF
TRBJ2-2 TRBD1 TRBV3-1 many TGTGCCAGCAGCCAAAACCCGGGACAGGGAGGGAACACCGGGGAGCTGTTTTTT CASSQNPGQGGNTGELFF
TRBJ2-5 TRBD2 TRBV9 many TGTGCCAGCAGCGTGACAACGGGGGGAGAGACCCAGTACTTC CASSVTTGGETQYF
TRBJ2-3 . TRBV3-1 . TGTGCCAGCAGCCATTCTCCGGATACGCAGTATTTT CASSHSPDTQYF
TRBJ2-5 TRBD2 TRBV18 few TGTGCCAGCTCACAAGGACTAGAAGAGACCCAGTACTTC CASSQGLEETQYF
TRBJ2-7 . TRBV25-1 many TGTGCCAGCAGTACAGGACCTTACGAGCAGTACTTC CASSTGPYEQYF
TRBJ2-7 . TRBV29-1 . TGCAGCGTTGAAACAGGCGGCTCCTACGAGCAGTACTTC CSVETGGSYEQYF
TRBJ2-7 . TRBV4-1 . TGCGCCAGCAGCCAAGATGTAGGACGGTTAGTCCCCTACGAGCAGTACTTC CASSQDVGRLVPYEQYF
TRBJ2-7 . TRBV12-3/TRBV12-4 many TGTGCCAGCAGTTTAGGGGAGTACGAGCAGTACTTC CASSLGEYEQYF
TRBJ1-4 . TRBV27 many TGTGCCAGCAGTGTAACAGCAGCAACTAATGAAAAACTGTTTTTT CASSVTAATNEKLFF
TRBJ2-1 TRBD1 TRBV7-6 few TGTGCCAGCAGCGCCGGGACAGGCGTCCGTGAGCAGTTCTTC CASSAGTGVREQFF
TRBJ1-5 TRBD1 TRBV10-3 few TGTGCCTCCGCCAGACAGGGTAGCTCCGGCAATCAGCCCCAGCATTTT CASARQGSSGNQPQHF
TRBJ2-3 . TRBV2 . TGTGCCAGCAGGGAAGCGGTTACGCAGTATTTT CASREAVTQYF
TRBJ1-2 . TRBV29-1 many TGCAGCGTTGAAGCCCCTGGGGGTGGGTACACCTTC CSVEAPGGGYTF
TRBJ2-7 . TRBV14 . TGTGCCAGCAGCGGGTCCGTGGTCAGGGAGCAGTACTTC CASSGSVVREQYF
TRBJ2-1 TRBD1 TRBV27 many TGTGCCAGCAGTATGCAGGGGGCGAGGAATGAGCAGTTCTTC CASSMQGARNEQFF
TRBJ2-7 TRBD1 TRBV28 few TGTGCCAGCAGAAGACAGGGACCCTACGAGCAGTACTTC CASRRQGPYEQYF